The T cell receptor beta chain described here comes from a study of blood T cells in healthy people across ages. In its sample, this clonotype was seen once. The antigen is undetermined. Whole-study results and caveats: Older individuals had lower TCR beta diversity per million T cells (the decline was roughly linear). Long-lived donors had more naive CD4+ cells and higher diversity than aged donors.

V trimming: 4 bases; J trimming: 1 base; junction bases outside the gene matches: 13. This CDR3 has 19 residues. Per germline, CDR1 SGHTA and CDR2 FQGNSA. Next came a second PCR, run for roughly 6 to 11 cycles, which used a sample-barcoded 5' primer along with a J-beta primer mix. A single record per CDR3 protein comes from TCRdb applying MiXCR to the 5' RACE reads. The sample includes hundreds of thousands of distinct CDR3 sequences, less than 70% of them seen just once. The receptor was derived from a man of 80 years or more in good health. Sequenced sample: blood. The chain employs TRBV7-2 and TRBJ1-1; TRBD1 aligns across 12 bases. The CDR3 region is CASSYFFPGTGGANTEAFF. The CDR3 bases are TGTGCCAGCAGCTACTTTTTTCCCGGGACAGGGGGCGCGAACACTGAAGCTTTCTTT.